The rows below give T cell receptor beta chains drawn from one sample of a study of T cell responses to AZD1222 COVID-19 vaccine. Clones were read by immunoSEQ multiplex PCR, and TCRdb kept only the in-frame ones, dropping some. The table records roughly 150,000 clones, roughly 90% of them present only once. The specimen was peripheral blood, collected 28 days after the second AZD1222 dose. Source of these receptors: an adult who received the AZD1222 COVID-19 vaccine. Each CDR3 is given with its conserved first and last residue. The D gene is left open where the match is weak. Only part of the rows carry a size: once, few, many, or a class if the clone is expanded.

D,J,V,size,DNA,CDR3
NA,TRBJ1-4,TRBV14,once,TGTGCCAGCAGCCAAGATCTTTCAGGGTCGCTGTTTTTT,CASSQDLSGSLFF
NA,TRBJ1-6,TRBV2,NA,TGTGCCAGCAGCCCTTACCCCGGGTGGGCCTCGAGCTCCTATAATTCACCCCTCCACTTT,CASSPYPGWASSSYNSPLHF
NA,TRBJ1-1,TRBV7-9,NA,TGTGCCAGCAGCTTACCTTCAAAACGTACTGAAGCTTTCTTT,CASSLPSKRTEAFF
NA,TRBJ2-2,TRBV5-1,once,TGCGCCAGCAGCTTGCGGGGAACTAGGGGAAAGAACACCGGGGAGCTGTTTTTT,CASSLRGTRGKNTGELFF
NA,TRBJ1-5,TRBV27,once,TGTGCCAGCAGTTTAAGTGAGTATAGCAATCAGCCCCAGCATTTT,CASSLSEYSNQPQHF
NA,TRBJ1-5,TRBV27,NA,TGTGCCAGCAGTTTAAGCAGGGGTGGTCAGCCCCAGCATTTT,CASSLSRGGQPQHF
NA,TRBJ2-5,TRBV19,NA,TGTGCCAGTAGTATAGGTCAGGGTGGAGAGACCCAGTACTTC,CASSIGQGGETQYF
NA,TRBJ1-2,TRBV9,few,TGTGCCAGCAGCGTAGGGCCTGGGCACGGCTACACCTTC,CASSVGPGHGYTF
NA,TRBJ2-3,TRBV9,NA,TGTGCCAGCACGGTAGCCAGGACCAGCACAGATACGCAGTATTTT,CASTVARTSTDTQYF
NA,TRBJ2-2,TRBV29-1,NA,TGCAGCGTTGGGGCAGGGGCTGGGGTTGGCACCGGGGAGCTGTTTTTT,CSVGAGAGVGTGELFF
TRBD2,TRBJ2-5,TRBV3-1/TRBV3-2,NA,TGTGCCAGCAGCCAAGGTCTAGCGGGGGGGCGGGAGACCCAGTACTTC,CASSQGLAGGRETQYF
TRBD2,TRBJ2-3,TRBV11-1,NA,TGTGCCAGCGGGGCGGGGGGGCCAGATACGCAGTATTTT,CASGAGGPDTQYF
NA,TRBJ2-1,TRBV20-1,NA,TGCAGTAACCGATACAATGAGCAGTTCTTC,CSNRYNEQFF
TRBD2,TRBJ2-1,TRBV19,NA,TGTGCCAGTACGACCGGACCCCTCCTAATTCTAGCGGGAGGCAGCAATGAGCAGTTCTTC,CASTTGPLLILAGGSNEQFF
TRBD1,TRBJ2-7,TRBV5-1,NA,TGCGCCAGCAGCTTGCAGCGGGCAGGGGGCGCGTACGAGCAGTACTTC,CASSLQRAGGAYEQYF
TRBD1,TRBJ2-7,TRBV3-1/TRBV3-2,NA,TGTGCCAGCAGGCACGCCGGGACAGGAGGACACGAGCAGTACTTC,CASRHAGTGGHEQYF
NA,TRBJ2-3,TRBV24-1,NA,TGTGCCACCGGCACGGACCTAGATACGCAGTATTTT,CATGTDLDTQYF
TRBD1,TRBJ1-5,TRBV7-3,NA,TGTGCCAGCAGCTTAACGGGACAGGGGAGAGAGCCCCAGCATTTT,CASSLTGQGREPQHF
NA,TRBJ1-2,TRBV9,NA,TGTGCCAGCAGCGTAGGATCGGACGGTGGACCCATGGGCTACACCTTC,CASSVGSDGGPMGYTF
NA,TRBJ1-2,TRBV27,NA,TGTGCCAGCAGCCCCCAAAGTCCATCGCGAAGGGGCTACACCTTC,CASSPQSPSRRGYTF
NA,TRBJ2-1,TRBV15,NA,TGTGCCACCAGCATGCACGGGGGCTCCTACAATGAGCAGTTCTTC,CATSMHGGSYNEQFF
TRBD1,TRBJ1-1,TRBV5-4,NA,TGTGCCAGCAGCTTGGCACAGGGGGCAGCTGAAGCTTTCTTT,CASSLAQGAAEAFF
NA,TRBJ1-6,TRBV5-4,NA,TGTGCCAGCAGCCCGGGACGGCGAAATTCACCCCTCCACTTT,CASSPGRRNSPLHF